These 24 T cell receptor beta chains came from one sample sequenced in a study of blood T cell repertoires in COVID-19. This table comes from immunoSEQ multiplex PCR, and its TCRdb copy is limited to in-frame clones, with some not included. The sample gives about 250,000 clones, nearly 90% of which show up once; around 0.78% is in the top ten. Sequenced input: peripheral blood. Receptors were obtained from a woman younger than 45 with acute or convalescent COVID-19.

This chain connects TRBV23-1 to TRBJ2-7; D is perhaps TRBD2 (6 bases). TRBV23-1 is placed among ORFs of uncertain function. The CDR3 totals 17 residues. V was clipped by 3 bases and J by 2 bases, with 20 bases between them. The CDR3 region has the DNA TGCGCCAGCAGTCACCCCCGTCGGGGGAGAAGGGCCTACGAGCAGTACTTC. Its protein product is CASSHPRRGRRAYEQYF.

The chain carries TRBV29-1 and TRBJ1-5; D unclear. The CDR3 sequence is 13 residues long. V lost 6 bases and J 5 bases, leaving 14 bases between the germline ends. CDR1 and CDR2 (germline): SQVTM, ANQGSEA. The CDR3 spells CSVRTQRDQPQHF. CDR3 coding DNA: TGCAGCGTGCGTACCCAGAGGGATCAGCCCCAGCATTTT.

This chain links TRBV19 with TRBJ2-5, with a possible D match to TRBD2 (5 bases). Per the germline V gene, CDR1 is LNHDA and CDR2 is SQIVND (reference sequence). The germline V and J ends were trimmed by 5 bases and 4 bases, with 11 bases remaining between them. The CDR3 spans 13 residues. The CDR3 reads CASSLRGSETQYF. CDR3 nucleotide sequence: TGTGCCAGTAGTCTTCGGGGTTCAGAGACCCAGTACTTC.

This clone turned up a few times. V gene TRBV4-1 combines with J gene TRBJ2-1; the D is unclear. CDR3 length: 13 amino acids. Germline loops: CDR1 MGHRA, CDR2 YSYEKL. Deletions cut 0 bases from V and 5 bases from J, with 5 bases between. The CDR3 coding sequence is TGCGCCAGCAGCCAAGATCTTCACAATGAGCAGTTCTTC. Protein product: CASSQDLHNEQFF.

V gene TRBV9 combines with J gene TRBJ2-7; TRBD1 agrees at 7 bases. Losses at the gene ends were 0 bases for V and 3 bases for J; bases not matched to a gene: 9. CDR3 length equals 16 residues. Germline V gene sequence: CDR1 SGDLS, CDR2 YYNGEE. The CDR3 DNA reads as TGTGCCAGCAGCGTAGACGGGTCACAGGGGATCTACGAGCAGTACTTC. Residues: CASSVDGSQGIYEQYF.

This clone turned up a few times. For the CDR3, the DNA is TGTGCCTGGAGAGGGACAGCTAACACTGAAGCTTTCTTT. It codes for CAWRGTANTEAFF. The genes are TRBV30 and TRBJ1-1, with TRBD1 matching 7 bases. After removal of 3 bases from V and 2 bases from J, the junction contained 3 bases not matched to a gene. Germline-derived CDR1 and CDR2 are GTSNPN and SVGIG (reference sequence). This CDR3 spans 13 amino acids.

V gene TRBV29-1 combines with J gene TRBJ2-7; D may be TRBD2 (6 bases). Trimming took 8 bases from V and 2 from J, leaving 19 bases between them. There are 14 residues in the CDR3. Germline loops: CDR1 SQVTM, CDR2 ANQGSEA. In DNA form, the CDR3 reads TGCAGCTTCCTTCGCGGGGACGGGGCCTACGAGCAGTACTTC. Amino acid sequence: CSFLRGDGAYEQYF.

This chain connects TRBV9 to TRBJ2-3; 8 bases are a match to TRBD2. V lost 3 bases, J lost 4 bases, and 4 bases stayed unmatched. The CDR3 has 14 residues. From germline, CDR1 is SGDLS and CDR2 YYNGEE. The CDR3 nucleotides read TGTGCCAGCAGCGGGACTAGCCCATCAGATACGCAGTATTTT. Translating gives CASSGTSPSDTQYF.

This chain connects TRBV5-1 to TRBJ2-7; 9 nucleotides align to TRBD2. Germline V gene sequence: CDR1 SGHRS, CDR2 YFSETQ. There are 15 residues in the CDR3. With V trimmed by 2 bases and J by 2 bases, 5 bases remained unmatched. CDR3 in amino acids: CASSLLPSGTYEQYF. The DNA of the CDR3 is TGCGCCAGCAGCTTACTTCCTAGCGGGACCTACGAGCAGTACTTC. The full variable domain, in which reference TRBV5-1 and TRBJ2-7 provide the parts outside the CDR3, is KAGVTQTPRYLIKTRGQQVTLSCSPISGHRSVSWYQQTPGQGLQFLFEYFSETQRNKGNFPGRFSGRQFSNSRSEMNVSTLELGDSALYLCASSLLPSGTYEQYFGPGTRLTVT.

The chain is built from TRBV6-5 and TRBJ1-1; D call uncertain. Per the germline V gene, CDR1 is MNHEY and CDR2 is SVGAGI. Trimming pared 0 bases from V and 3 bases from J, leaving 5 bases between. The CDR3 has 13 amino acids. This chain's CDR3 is CASSYSPDTEAFF. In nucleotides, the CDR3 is TGTGCCAGCAGTTACTCGCCGGACACTGAAGCTTTCTTT.

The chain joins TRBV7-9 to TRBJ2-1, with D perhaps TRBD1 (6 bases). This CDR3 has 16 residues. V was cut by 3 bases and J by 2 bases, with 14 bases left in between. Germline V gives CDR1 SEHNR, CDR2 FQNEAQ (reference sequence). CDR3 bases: TGTGCCAGCAGCTTTTTTACGGCAGGGGCCTACAATGAGCAGTTCTTC. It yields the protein CASSFFTAGAYNEQFF.

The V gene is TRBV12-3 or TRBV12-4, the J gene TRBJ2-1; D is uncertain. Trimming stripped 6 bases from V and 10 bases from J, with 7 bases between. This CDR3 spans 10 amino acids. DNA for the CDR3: TGTGCCAGCAGCCTGACAGAGCAGTTCTTC. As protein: CASSLTEQFF.

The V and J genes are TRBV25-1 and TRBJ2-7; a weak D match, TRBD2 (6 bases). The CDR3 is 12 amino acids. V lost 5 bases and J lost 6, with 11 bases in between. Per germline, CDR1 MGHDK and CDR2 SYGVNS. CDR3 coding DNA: TGTGCCAGCAGTTCGGAGGGCGCCGAGCAGTACTTC. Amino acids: CASSSEGAEQYF.

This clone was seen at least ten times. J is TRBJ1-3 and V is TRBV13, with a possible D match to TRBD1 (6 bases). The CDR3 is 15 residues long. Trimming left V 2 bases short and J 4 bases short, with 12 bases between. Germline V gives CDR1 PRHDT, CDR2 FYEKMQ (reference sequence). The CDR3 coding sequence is TGTGCCAGCAGCTTACGCGAAACAGGGGGAAACACCATATATTTT. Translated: CASSLRETGGNTIYF.

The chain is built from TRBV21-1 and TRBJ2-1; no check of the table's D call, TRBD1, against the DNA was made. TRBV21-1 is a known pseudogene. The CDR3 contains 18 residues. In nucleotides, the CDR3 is TGTGCCAGCAGCAAAGGGTTAGGCGGGACAGGGTACGTAGATGAGCAGTTCTTC. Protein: CASSKGLGGTGYVDEQFF.

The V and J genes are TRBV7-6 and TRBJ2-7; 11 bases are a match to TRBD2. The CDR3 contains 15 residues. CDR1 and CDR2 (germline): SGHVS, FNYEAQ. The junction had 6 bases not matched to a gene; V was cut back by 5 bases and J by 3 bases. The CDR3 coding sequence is TGTGCCAGCAGCGGAGCTAGCGGGGGGAGCTACGAGCAGTACTTC. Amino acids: CASSGASGGSYEQYF.

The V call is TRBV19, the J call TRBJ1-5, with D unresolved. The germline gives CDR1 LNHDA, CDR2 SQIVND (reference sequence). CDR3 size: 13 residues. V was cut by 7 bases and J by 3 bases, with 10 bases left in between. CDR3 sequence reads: CASTETLNQPQHF. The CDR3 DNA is TGTGCCAGTACGGAGACGCTCAATCAGCCCCAGCATTTT.

The CDR3 DNA reads as TGTGCCAGTAGTATAGATCTATGGACACCTACTAACTATGGCTACACCTTC. This translates into CASSIDLWTPTNYGYTF. The chain is built from TRBV19 and TRBJ1-2, with D possibly being TRBD1 (5 bases). The CDR3 is 17 amino acids. CDR1 is LNHDA and CDR2 is SQIVND in the germline V gene (reference sequence). V lost 0 bases to trimming and J lost 0 bases, with 14 bases between them.

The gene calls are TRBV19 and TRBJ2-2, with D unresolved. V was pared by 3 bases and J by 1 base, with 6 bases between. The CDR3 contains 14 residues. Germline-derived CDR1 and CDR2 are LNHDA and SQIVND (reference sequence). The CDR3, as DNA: TGTGCCAGTAGTATGGTAGAGAACACCGGGGAGCTGTTTTTT. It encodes CASSMVENTGELFF.

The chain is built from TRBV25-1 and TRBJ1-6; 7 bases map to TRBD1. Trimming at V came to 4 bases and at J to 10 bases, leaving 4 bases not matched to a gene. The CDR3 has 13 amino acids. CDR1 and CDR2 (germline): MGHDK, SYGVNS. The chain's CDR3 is CASSGTGYSPLHF. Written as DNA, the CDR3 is TGTGCCAGCAGTGGGACAGGCTACTCACCCCTCCACTTT. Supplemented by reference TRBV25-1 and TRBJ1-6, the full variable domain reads EADIYQTPRYLVIGTGKKITLECSQTMGHDKMYWYQQDPGMELHLIHYSYGVNSTEKGDLSSESTVSRIRTEHFPLTLESARPSHTSQYLCASSGTGYSPLHFGNGTRLTVT.

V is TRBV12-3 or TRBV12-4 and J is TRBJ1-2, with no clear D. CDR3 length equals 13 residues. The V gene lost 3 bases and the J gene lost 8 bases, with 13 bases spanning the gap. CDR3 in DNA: TGTGCCAGCAGTTTCTTGACCGCGGTGGGCTACACCTTC. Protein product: CASSFLTAVGYTF.

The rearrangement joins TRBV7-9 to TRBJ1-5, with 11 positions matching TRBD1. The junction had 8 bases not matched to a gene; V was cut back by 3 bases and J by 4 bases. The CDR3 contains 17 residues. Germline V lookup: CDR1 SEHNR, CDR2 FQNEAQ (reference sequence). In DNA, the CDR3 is TGTGCCAGCAGCTTCCATAAGGGACAGGGGGAAAATCAGCCCCAGCATTTT. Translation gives CASSFHKGQGENQPQHF.

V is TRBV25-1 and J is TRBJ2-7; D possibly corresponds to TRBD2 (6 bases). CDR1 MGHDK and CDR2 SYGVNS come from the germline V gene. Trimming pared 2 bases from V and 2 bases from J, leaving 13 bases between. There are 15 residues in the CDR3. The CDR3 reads CASSERWEVTYEQYF. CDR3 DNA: TGTGCCAGCAGTGAACGCTGGGAGGTGACCTACGAGCAGTACTTC.

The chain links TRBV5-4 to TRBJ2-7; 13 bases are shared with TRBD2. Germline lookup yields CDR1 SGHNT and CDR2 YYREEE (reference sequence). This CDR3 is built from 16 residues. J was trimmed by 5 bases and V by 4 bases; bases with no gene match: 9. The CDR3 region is CASSPGGLAGEDEQYF. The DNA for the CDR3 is TGTGCCAGCAGCCCCGGAGGACTAGCGGGAGAGGACGAGCAGTACTTC.